The 21 T cell receptor beta chains given below trace back to one sample, sequenced in a study of graft-versus-host responses after intestinal transplantation. TCRdb's copy holds only in-frame clones and misses some; the assay was immunoSEQ multiplex PCR. There are under 100,000 clones in the sample; approximately 94% occur only once, and about 0.2% lies in the top ten. These receptors have no known antigen. Sequencing was performed on unstimulated CD4+ T cells sorted from spleen or lymph node cells, taken before transplant. The origin of the receptors is a human donor who was the organ donor for an intestinal transplant.

The J gene is TRBJ1-6, the V gene TRBV11-3; no definite D call. Germline values: CDR1 SGHNT, CDR2 YENEEA. The CDR3 spans 12 residues. Trimming cost V 3 bases and J 10 bases, with 7 bases left between them. CDR3 amino acids: CASSFSTSPLHF. DNA of the CDR3: TGTGCCAGCAGCTTCAGTACCTCACCCCTCCACTTT.

The V call is TRBV9, the J call TRBJ1-1; the D is unclear. Trimming stripped 4 bases from V and 0 bases from J, with 10 bases between. Germline V lookup: CDR1 SGDLS, CDR2 YYNGEE. There are 14 residues in the CDR3. The CDR3 bases are TGTGCCAGCAGCTCGGGAGTCATGAACACTGAAGCTTTCTTT. This translates into CASSSGVMNTEAFF.

J is TRBJ2-5 and V is TRBV5-1; D might be TRBD2 (5 bases). Germline lookup yields CDR1 SGHRS and CDR2 YFSETQ. The CDR3 spans 14 residues. V lost 4 bases and J lost 3, with 13 bases in between. In DNA form, the CDR3 reads TGCGCCAGCAGCGCCCGGGGATGGGAAGAGACCCAGTACTTC. As protein: CASSARGWEETQYF.

The chain couples TRBV10-3 to TRBJ2-5, with 7 bases fitting TRBD1. The V gene end was trimmed by 7 bases and the J gene end by 5 bases; junction bases not matched to a gene: 16. CDR1 and CDR2 (germline): ENHRY, SYGVKD. The CDR3 extends over 16 amino acids. The CDR3 is CAIIPQRQGIQETQYF. CDR3 in DNA: TGTGCCATCATCCCACAACGACAGGGCATTCAGGAGACCCAGTACTTC.

CDR3 sequence (DNA): TGCGCCAGCAGCCAAGTGGGACAGGGGGAGACCCAGTACTTC. This sequence encodes CASSQVGQGETQYF. The V call is TRBV4-1, the J call TRBJ2-5; 10 bases map to TRBD1. This CDR3 spans 14 amino acids. Germline values: CDR1 MGHRA, CDR2 YSYEKL. V dropped 1 base and J dropped 5; count of bases not matched to a gene: 1.

The chain is built from TRBV6-6 and TRBJ2-3, with a tentative D call TRBD2 (6 bases). This CDR3 has 16 residues. In germline, CDR1 is MNHNY, CDR2 SVGAGI (reference sequence). Trimming removed 6 bases at V and 1 base at J, with 17 bases between. CDR3: CASSGGPGGGTDTQYF. The CDR3 DNA reads as TGTGCCAGCAGCGGAGGACCCGGGGGAGGCACAGATACGCAGTATTTT.

The chain links TRBV5-1 to TRBJ2-2; D remains ambiguous. Germline V gene sequence: CDR1 SGHRS, CDR2 YFSETQ. V was cut by 4 bases and J by 0 bases, with 19 bases left in between. This CDR3 has 18 amino acids. CDR3 nucleotides: TGCGCCAGCAGCCTTATACCTAGACGGAACGCGAACACCGGGGAGCTGTTTTTT. Its translation is CASSLIPRRNANTGELFF.

This chain links TRBV4-1 with TRBJ2-7; 7 nucleotides agree with TRBD1. V lost 4 bases, J lost 7 bases, and 10 bases stayed unmatched. CDR1 is MGHRA and CDR2 is YSYEKL in the germline V gene. The CDR3 loop spans 14 amino acids. This CDR3 is CASSPRQGSGEQYF. CDR3 nucleotides: TGCGCCAGCAGCCCCCGACAGGGTTCGGGGGAGCAGTACTTC.

This clone was counted between two and nine times. This chain joins TRBV6-6 and TRBJ2-3; TRBD2 matches 7 bases. This CDR3 has 14 amino acids. V gave up 2 bases and J gave up 6 bases; unmatched junction bases: 5. Germline V gene sequence: CDR1 MNHNY, CDR2 SVGAGI (reference sequence). Here the CDR3 reads CASSYLGRGDTQYF. In DNA form, the CDR3 reads TGTGCCAGCAGTTACCTAGGGAGGGGTGATACGCAGTATTTT.

This chain connects TRBV5-3 to TRBJ1-5; possible D gene TRBD1, 5 bases. TRBV5-3 carries the ORF label, with uncertain function. The CDR3 contains 15 residues. V lost 4 bases to trimming and J lost 4 bases, with 15 bases between them. CDR3 sequence reads: CARSGKQTENQPQHF. CDR3 DNA: TGTGCCAGAAGCGGTAAACAGACAGAAAATCAGCCCCAGCATTTT.

The chain combines TRBV4-1 with TRBJ1-1, with D maybe TRBD1 (5 bases). V gave up 4 bases and J gave up 8 bases, with 17 bases separating them. The CDR3 is made up of 14 amino acids. CDR1 is MGHRA, CDR2 YSYEKL, per germline. The CDR3 loop reads CASSPIFGGIEAFF. The DNA for the CDR3 is TGCGCCAGCAGCCCCATCTTTGGGGGTATCGAAGCTTTCTTT.

V and J are TRBV30 and TRBJ1-1; possibly TRBD1 for D (6 bases). CDR1 and CDR2 (germline): GTSNPN, SVGIG (reference sequence). V gave up 3 bases and J gave up 6 bases, with 8 bases separating them. The CDR3 extends over 11 amino acids. CDR3 amino acids: CAWRGQSEAFF. CDR3 DNA: TGTGCCTGGAGAGGACAGTCTGAAGCTTTCTTT.

The chain links TRBV6-1 to TRBJ2-5; 8 nucleotides line up with TRBD2. Germline V gene sequence: CDR1 MNHNS, CDR2 SASEGT. CDR3 length equals 15 residues. V shed 1 base, J shed 2 bases, and the junction held 3 bases outside the gene matches. The DNA for the CDR3 is TGTGCCAGCAGTGAAGGACCGGGGGGGCAAGAGACCCAGTACTTC. Amino acids: CASSEGPGGQETQYF.

This sequence joins TRBV28 and TRBJ2-7; 12 bases are a match to TRBD1. CDR1 is MDHEN and CDR2 is SYDVKM in the germline V gene. The CDR3 is made up of 15 amino acids. After removal of 9 bases from V and 3 bases from J, the junction contained 9 bases not matched to a gene. In nucleotides, the CDR3 is TGTGCCAGTGCCGTCGGGACAGGGGGCGGCTACGAGCAGTACTTC. Translation: CASAVGTGGGYEQYF.

The gene calls are TRBV5-1 and TRBJ2-2; D remains ambiguous. The CDR3 contains 14 residues. V was clipped by 4 bases and J by 6 bases, with 13 bases between them. CDR1 is SGHRS and CDR2 is YFSETQ in the germline V gene. The CDR3 nucleotides read TGCGCCAGCAGCCCGACTGGGGTATCCGGGGAGCTGTTTTTT. This codes for CASSPTGVSGELFF.

The chain joins TRBV5-1 to TRBJ1-4, with 7 bases lining up with TRBD1. This CDR3 comprises 16 residues. Trimming took 4 bases from V and 0 from J; bases not matched to a gene: 6. Per germline, CDR1 SGHRS and CDR2 YFSETQ. This chain's CDR3 is CASSPPGQATNEKLFF. The CDR3 DNA is TGCGCCAGCAGCCCACCAGGACAGGCAACTAATGAAAAACTGTTTTTT.

The chain carries TRBV11-2 and TRBJ2-5, with 9 bases lining up with TRBD2. The CDR3 extends over 18 amino acids. Looked up from germline, CDR1 is SGHAT and CDR2 is FQNNGV. V lost 3 bases to trimming and J lost 5 bases; unmatched junction nucleotides: 16. The CDR3 sequence is CASSFIRPAGGSAETQYF. CDR3 DNA: TGTGCCAGCAGCTTCATTCGCCCAGCGGGGGGTTCGGCGGAGACCCAGTACTTC.

The chain recombines TRBV11-3 with TRBJ2-7; TRBD1 aligns across 7 bases. V was clipped by 1 base and J by 2 bases; unmatched bases: 2. CDR3 length equals 14 residues. Germline loops: CDR1 SGHNT, CDR2 YENEEA. Here the CDR3 DNA reads TGTGCCAGCAGCTTAGGAGGGGGCCCCTACGAGCAGTACTTC. This gives the protein CASSLGGGPYEQYF.

Here the CDR3 reads CASSGTGGKQYF. CDR3 sequence (DNA): TGTGCCAGCAGCGGGACAGGGGGGAAGCAGTACTTC. This sequence joins TRBV9 and TRBJ2-7; TRBD1 matches 10 bases. V was clipped by 3 bases and J by 8 bases; unmatched bases: 2. This CDR3 is 12 amino acids long. In germline, CDR1 is SGDLS, CDR2 YYNGEE.

V usage is TRBV7-3 and J usage is TRBJ2-5; 9 bases align to TRBD2. Trimming cost V 3 bases and J 1 base; bases outside gene matches: 3. There are 15 residues in the CDR3. Germline loops: CDR1 SGHTA, CDR2 FQGTGA. In DNA form, the CDR3 reads TGTGCCAGCAGCTTGCTAGCGGGGACCCAAGAGACCCAGTACTTC. This encodes CASSLLAGTQETQYF.

The chain uses TRBV7-9 and TRBJ2-3; no definite D call. This CDR3 comprises 13 residues. Germline CDR1 SEHNR, CDR2 FQNEAQ (reference sequence). Trimming shortened V by 3 bases and J by 0 bases, and 4 bases separated the two germline ends. CDR3 DNA: TGTGCCAGCAGCTTTTCTAGCACAGATACGCAGTATTTT. Translating it yields CASSFSSTDTQYF.